The 17 T cell receptor beta chains listed next were all sequenced from one sample in a study of blood T cell repertoires in COVID-19. TCRdb's copy holds only in-frame clones and misses some; the assay was immunoSEQ multiplex PCR. The data show a few hundred thousand clones, approximately 88% seen once. The sequencing input was peripheral blood. The receptor source for this set is a man in his late teens or twenties who had recovered from COVID-19.

The rearrangement links TRBV5-5 to TRBJ2-2; no reliable D call. Germline V gives CDR1 SGHKS, CDR2 YYEKEE (reference sequence). V lost 2 bases and J 0 bases, leaving 8 bases between the germline ends. There are 15 residues in the CDR3. The CDR3 DNA is TGTGCCAGCAGCTTCGCCAACACGAACACCGGGGAGCTGTTTTTT. It translates to CASSFANTNTGELFF.

The chain carries TRBV28 and TRBJ2-3; D is perhaps TRBD1 (6 bases). Trimming left V 3 bases short and J 3 bases short, with 16 bases between. The CDR3 runs 16 residues. Germline V gene lookup returns CDR1 MDHEN and CDR2 SYDVKM. The CDR3 coding sequence is TGTGCCAGCAGTTTTGATATTACAGGGAAGACAGATACGCAGTATTTT. Amino acid sequence: CASSFDITGKTDTQYF.

The rearrangement uses TRBV2 and TRBJ2-7; TRBD1 matches at 7 bases. From germline, CDR1 is SNHLY and CDR2 FYNNEI. V shed 0 bases and J 3 bases; nucleotides not matched to a gene: 5. This CDR3 spans 15 amino acids. CDR3 protein: CASSEALTGFYEQYF. The CDR3 nucleotides are TGTGCCAGCAGTGAAGCGCTGACAGGGTTCTACGAGCAGTACTTC.

The chain uses TRBV2 and TRBJ2-7; 8 nucleotides match TRBD2. The CDR3 consists of 15 residues. Unmatched junction bases numbered 9, after V lost 7 bases and J lost 1 base. Germline V gene lookup returns CDR1 SNHLY and CDR2 FYNNEI. CDR3 bases: TGTGCCAGCACCATCCCGGGACTAGAGTCCTACGAGCAGTACTTC. This translates into CASTIPGLESYEQYF.

The chain links TRBV21-1 to TRBJ2-7; TRBD2 is the table's D call and was not checked against the DNA. TRBV21-1 is classified as a pseudogene. The length of the CDR3 is 14 residues. CDR3 in amino acids: CASSRPGLVYEQYF. For the CDR3, the DNA is TGTGCCAGCAGCAGACCGGGACTAGTTTACGAGCAGTACTTC.

The genes are TRBV6-5 and TRBJ1-5; D remains ambiguous. From germline, CDR1 is MNHEY and CDR2 SVGAGI. V was trimmed by 5 bases and J by 7 bases, leaving 9 bases between them. The CDR3 runs to 12 residues. CDR3 region: CASSPGFQPQHF. The CDR3 DNA reads TGTGCCAGCAGTCCGGGATTCCAGCCCCAGCATTTT.

This chain links TRBV15 with TRBJ1-1; possible D gene TRBD1, 5 bases. Trimming pared 3 bases from V and 1 base from J, leaving 9 bases between. CDR1 and CDR2 from the germline V gene are LNHNV and YYDKDF (reference sequence). The CDR3 consists of 14 residues. The CDR3 here is CATSSHTGNTEAFF. The CDR3 DNA is TGTGCCACCAGCAGTCATACAGGGAACACTGAAGCTTTCTTT.

This clone was seen a single time. This chain joins TRBV6-1 and TRBJ2-3; 16 nucleotides agree with TRBD2. The CDR3 is made up of 19 amino acids. CDR1 is MNHNS, CDR2 SASEGT, per germline. J lost 3 bases, V lost 2 bases, and 8 bases had no gene match. The CDR3 nucleotides are TGTGCCAGCAGTGAAAGGGGGACTAGCGGGAGGGGTCGAACAGATACGCAGTATTTT. Translated, it gives CASSERGTSGRGRTDTQYF.

This clone has more than one count but fewer than ten. This chain uses TRBV5-4 with TRBJ2-7; TRBD2 agrees at 9 bases. This CDR3 spans 15 amino acids. Germline loops: CDR1 SGHNT, CDR2 YYREEE (reference sequence). The ends lost 5 bases at V and 1 base at J; junction bases unmatched: 7. CDR3 DNA: TGTGCCAGCAGTCACTCCAGCGGGAGGTCCTACGAGCAGTACTTC. Amino acid sequence: CASSHSSGRSYEQYF.

This sequence joins TRBV19 and TRBJ1-2; TRBD1 matches 9 bases. V trimming: 6 bases; J trimming: 6 bases; junction bases outside the gene matches: 8. The CDR3 runs to 14 residues. Germline assignment: CDR1 LNHDA and CDR2 SQIVND (reference sequence). DNA of the CDR3: TGTGCCAGTAGCCCGGGACAGGGTTTCAATGGCTACACCTTC. This translates into CASSPGQGFNGYTF.

The CDR3 DNA reads TGTGCCAGCAGCCCCGACAGGGGTTATGGCTACACCTTC. Translation: CASSPDRGYGYTF. The J gene is TRBJ1-2, the V gene TRBV4-2; 8 bases are a match to TRBD1. The CDR3 loop spans 13 amino acids. The V gene end was trimmed by 4 bases and the J gene end by 5 bases; junction bases not matched to a gene: 3. Germline V CDR1 and CDR2: LGHNA, YNFKEQ.

V is TRBV4-2 and J is TRBJ1-6; 7 bases match TRBD1. Germline CDR1 and CDR2: LGHNA and YNFKEQ. Trimming removed 1 base from V and 4 bases from J; junction bases left unmatched: 7. CDR3 length: 17 amino acids. The CDR3 DNA reads TGTGCCAGCAGCCAAGGGGGCCAGGGGGTGTATAATTCACCCCTCCACTTT. Amino acids: CASSQGGQGVYNSPLHF.

The J gene is TRBJ1-1, the V gene TRBV19; D is unresolved. The CDR3 is 13 amino acids. V dropped 7 bases and J dropped 2 bases, with 11 bases sitting between them. The germline V gene encodes CDR1 LNHDA and CDR2 SQIVND (reference sequence). CDR3 loop: CASTDIPNTEAFF. In DNA, the CDR3 is TGTGCCAGTACCGACATACCCAACACTGAAGCTTTCTTT.

The gene calls are TRBV7-9 and TRBJ1-5; 10 nucleotides agree with TRBD1. The CDR3 spans 15 residues. V was clipped by 7 bases and J by 1 base; unmatched bases: 4. Germline loops: CDR1 SEHNR, CDR2 FQNEAQ (reference sequence). The CDR3 sequence is CASTRTGGSNQPQHF. In DNA form, the CDR3 reads TGTGCCAGCACCCGGACAGGGGGGAGCAATCAGCCCCAGCATTTT.

The gene calls are TRBV6-5 and TRBJ1-2; TRBD1 matches 10 bases. Germline V gene data show CDR1 as MNHEY and CDR2 as SVGAGI. The CDR3 is made up of 13 amino acids. Trimming took 10 bases from V and 6 from J; bases not matched to a gene: 8. The CDR3: CATGQGGMNGYTF. CDR3 coding DNA: TGTGCCACCGGACAGGGGGGTATGAATGGCTACACCTTC.

The J gene is TRBJ1-2, the V gene TRBV29-1, with TRBD1 as a possible D gene (5 bases). Germline loops: CDR1 SQVTM, CDR2 ANQGSEA. CDR3 length: 15 residues. Trimming took off 3 bases at V and 7 bases at J, with 21 bases between the two ends. CDR3 in DNA: TGCAGCGTTGATGGGATGGACGGCCGGGGGGGTGGCTACACCTTC. This sequence encodes CSVDGMDGRGGGYTF. The full variable domain, its missing parts supplied by reference TRBV29-1 and TRBJ1-2, is SAVISQKPSRDICQRGTSLTIQCQVDSQVTMMFWYRQQPGQSLTLIATANQGSEATYESGFVIDKFPISRPNLTFSTLTVSNMSPEDSSIYLCSVDGMDGRGGGYTFGSGTRLTVV.

This chain connects TRBV3-1 (or the pseudogene TRBV3-2) to TRBJ2-1, with 7 bases fitting TRBD2. Trimming cost V 1 base and J 3 bases; bases outside gene matches: 21. Germline V CDR1 and CDR2: LGHDT, YNNKEL (reference sequence). The CDR3 consists of 21 residues. Here the CDR3 DNA reads TGTGCCAGCAGCCAAGGGGAGACTAGCCAAATGAGGCCCGGTATCTACAATGAGCAGTTCTTC. It is translated as CASSQGETSQMRPGIYNEQFF.